The T cell receptor (beta chain) under discussion was sequenced for a study of CXCR3-negative and CXCR3-positive naive CD8 T cells. Study findings and constraints: CXCR3 expression partially decreased after cryopreservation; most assays used fresh PBMCs. TRB CDR3s of CXCR3-positive naive cells were more hydrophobic than those of CXCR3-negative naive cells. Surface CD5 was comparable between naive subsets; TCR strength was inferred from TRB CDR3 properties. Naive CXCR3-negative cells resembled naive CXCR3-positive cells in TRBV-TRBJ usage; memory cells differed.

Naive CD8+ T cells were CD45RO-CCR7+CD27+CD95-. With UMI labels, 5' RACE was used to prepare the TRB cDNA libraries. One entry per CDR3 protein, without DNA, is what TCRdb gives after re-calling the 5' RACE reads. This sample's clone table lists about 130,000 distinct CDR3 sequences. The CDR3 covers 16 residues. Germline lookup yields CDR1 SEHNR and CDR2 FQNEAQ (reference sequence). As concerns this clonotype: No antigen is known for it.

This clonotype originated in a human donor in good health. Some clones in this sample may be carry-over from other donors' samples. This chain joins TRBV7-9 and TRBJ2-2. Sequenced input: naive CXCR3+ CD8+ T cells from blood. Subset: CD45RO-CCR7+CD27+CD95- naive CD8+ T cells expressing CXCR3 (TNR3+). This CDR3 is CASRPFTEMNTGELFF.